This T cell receptor (beta chain) was obtained from a study of early T cells in non-severe SARS-CoV-2 infection. This clonotype was recorded a few times. Unique molecular identifiers were affixed to single, distinct cDNA molecules. TCRdb reanalysed the 5' RACE reads using MiXCR and keeps one entry per CDR3 protein. This table holds roughly 53,000 distinct CDR3 sequences, around 12% found once. The sample consisted of whole blood, taken at baseline. This clonotype was obtained from an adult who was a healthcare worker with PCR-confirmed SARS-CoV-2 infection or an uninfected control (not recorded which).

CDR3 amino acids: CASRLGGKTNEQFF. The CDR3, as DNA: TGTGCCAGCAGGCTAGGAGGGAAGACGAATGAGCAGTTCTTC. The J gene is TRBJ2-1, the V gene TRBV2, with D maybe TRBD2 (6 bases). CDR3 size: 14 residues. Between the trimmed V and J ends, which lost 6 bases and 7 bases, there was a span of 16 bases. Germline CDR1 reads SNHLY; CDR2 reads FYNNEI.